The clone carrying this T cell receptor beta chain was counted many times. Antigen unknown. These data originate in a study of T cells in Graves' hyperthyroidism and ophthalmopathy. Overall study results and limits: Most thyroid clonotypes with frequency above 0.001 were detected in blood.

V lost 2 bases to trimming and J lost 7 bases, with 9 bases between them. Germline CDR1 is KGHSH and CDR2 is LQKENI. The length of the CDR3 is 14 residues. Amplified TCR beta CDR3 regions came from RNA transcripts. First-round RT-PCR targeting the TCR CDR3 was performed with the HTBI primer set. TCRdb fed the multiplex PCR reads into MiXCR, producing one record per CDR3 protein. The profile shows about 420,000 distinct CDR3 sequences, 15% to 18% of them singletons. Extraction of PBMCs used 8 to 10 ml of fresh peripheral blood. Sequenced input: blood. This chain joins TRBV18 and TRBJ1-6; D might be TRBD1 (5 bases). The TCR sequence derives from a woman younger than 35 with Graves' hyperthyroidism. The CDR3 spells CASSPIDRNSPLHF. The CDR3 DNA reads as TGTGCCAGCTCACCAATCGACAGAAATTCACCCCTCCACTTT.